This T cell receptor beta chain was identified during a study of regulatory T cells in long-lasting Graves disease. Germline CDR1 is MGHRA and CDR2 is YSYEKL. This CDR3 contains 16 residues. Trimming cost V 1 base and J 0 bases, with 12 bases left between them. This sample's time point: newly diagnosed GD, antithyroid drugs for less than 3 months. RNA extracted from PBMCs served as the sequencing template. Relying on iRepertoire HTBI primers and Arm-PCR of CDR3 regions, the team built TCR beta libraries. TCRdb independently ran MiXCR on the multiplex PCR reads; one entry per CDR3 protein. The sample includes 350,000 to 500,000 distinct CDR3 sequences, roughly 15% of them seen just once. The same sample was also studied in work on T cells in Graves' hyperthyroidism and ophthalmopathy.

This chain links TRBV4-1 with TRBJ1-1, with D possibly TRBD1 on 5 matching bases. The input for sequencing was peripheral blood mononuclear cells (PBMCs), taken at new diagnosis, from a patient treated with antithyroid drugs. This clonotype was obtained from a woman between 45 and 65 years old with Graves disease. CDR3: CASSQGQGRMNTEAFF. The CDR3 nucleotides are TGCGCCAGCAGCCAAGGTCAGGGAAGAATGAACACTGAAGCTTTCTTT.